The 25 T cell receptor beta chains in this list originate from one sample, sequenced in a study of shared clonotypes between healthy human individuals. The data were produced by immunoSEQ multiplex PCR, yet TCRdb's version contains in-frame clones alone and is incomplete. The sample carries 600,000 to 750,000 clones, roughly 91% recorded once. Sequenced input: memory CD8+ T cells from PBMCs. Subset noted: CD45RO+ cells pooled with CCR7-negative TemRA cells. These receptors originate from a man aged 18 to 29 in good health. Some clones in this sample may be carry-over from other donors' samples.

The chain joins TRBV27 to TRBJ2-5; D tentatively fits TRBD1 or TRBD2 (5 bases each). Trimming removed 3 bases from V and 6 bases from J, with 11 bases in between. Per germline, CDR1 MNHEY and CDR2 SMNVEV (reference sequence). The CDR3 has 13 residues. The CDR3 loop is CASSLRGVQTQYF. The CDR3, as DNA: TGTGCCAGCAGTTTGAGGGGAGTACAGACCCAGTACTTC.

This chain uses TRBV10-3 with TRBJ1-1; 7 bases agree with TRBD1. There are 16 residues in the CDR3. The trim removed 4 bases at V and 4 bases at J, leaving 12 bases unmatched. Per germline, CDR1 ENHRY and CDR2 SYGVKD. In DNA form, the CDR3 reads TGTGCCATCAGTGGGCCCAGACAGGGCCAGGCCACTGAAGCTTTCTTT. Residues: CAISGPRQGQATEAFF.

The gene calls are TRBV5-6 and TRBJ1-2; D is unclear. The CDR3 runs 13 residues. Germline-derived CDR1 and CDR2 are SGHDT and YYEEEE. V was pared by 4 bases and J by 3 bases, with 10 bases between. This chain's CDR3 is CASSLNGHYGYTF. Here the CDR3 DNA reads TGTGCCAGCAGCCTCAACGGGCACTATGGCTACACCTTC.

This rearrangement joins TRBV5-1 to TRBJ2-1, with D unclear. Germline assignment: CDR1 SGHRS and CDR2 YFSETQ. CDR3 length: 15 residues. With 4 bases removed from V and 1 base from J, the gap between germline ends came to 12 bases. CDR3: CASSPSVESYNEQFF. CDR3 nucleotide sequence: TGCGCCAGCAGCCCCAGTGTCGAGTCCTACAATGAGCAGTTCTTC.

The chain combines TRBV27 with TRBJ1-1; a weak D match, TRBD1 (5 bases). The V end lost 5 bases, the J end lost 0 bases, and 28 bases lay between the germline ends. The CDR3 sequence is 20 residues long. Germline CDR1 reads MNHEY; CDR2 reads SMNVEV (reference sequence). The chain's CDR3 is CASSPELTGHRFLMNTEAFF. Here the CDR3 DNA reads TGTGCCAGCAGTCCCGAACTAACCGGTCACAGGTTCCTTATGAACACTGAAGCTTTCTTT.

The J gene is TRBJ1-2, the V gene TRBV28; 7 positions agree with TRBD1. This CDR3 contains 13 residues. V lost 5 bases and J lost 4; bases outside the gene matches: 4. The V gene's germline CDR1 is MDHEN and CDR2 SYDVKM. In nucleotides, the CDR3 is TGTGCCAGCAGTCCGTCAGGGGGCTATGGCTACACCTTC. Protein: CASSPSGGYGYTF.

The chain recombines TRBV7-6 with TRBJ2-2; possible D gene TRBD1, 5 bases. The germline gives CDR1 SGHVS, CDR2 FNYEAQ. The CDR3 has 14 amino acids. V was clipped by 6 bases and J by 5 bases, with 13 bases between them. Here the CDR3 reads CASRHIKGTGELFF. Here the CDR3 DNA reads TGTGCCAGCAGACACATAAAGGGGACCGGGGAGCTGTTTTTT.

This clone was seen only a few times. V usage is TRBV12-5 and J usage is TRBJ2-1; no clear D gene. V was clipped by 5 bases and J by 7 bases, with 6 bases between them. This CDR3 has 11 residues. Germline V gene data show CDR1 as LGHNT and CDR2 as FRNRAP. The CDR3 sequence is CASGPFNEQFF. The DNA of the CDR3 is TGTGCTAGTGGTCCCTTTAATGAGCAGTTCTTC.

The genes are TRBV5-1 and TRBJ2-7; 7 nucleotides agree with TRBD2. The CDR3 has 15 residues. Germline V gene sequence: CDR1 SGHRS, CDR2 YFSETQ. The V and J ends lost 0 bases and 1 base, in that order; junction bases with no gene match: 4. The CDR3 DNA is TGCGCCAGCAGCTTGGTATCTAGCGGATCCTACGAGCAGTACTTC. Translated: CASSLVSSGSYEQYF.

This clone occurred a few times. This rearrangement joins TRBV5-6 to TRBJ1-1; D remains ambiguous. V lost 6 bases, J lost 1 base, and 10 bases lay in between. This CDR3 has 13 residues. Germline V lookup: CDR1 SGHDT, CDR2 YYEEEE. The CDR3 DNA reads as TGTGCCAGCAAGACTCTGGGGAACACTGAAGCTTTCTTT. Encoded protein: CASKTLGNTEAFF.

The chain recombines TRBV5-6 with TRBJ2-1; D unresolved. Germline-derived CDR1 and CDR2 are SGHDT and YYEEEE. V gave up 4 bases and J gave up 7 bases, with 15 bases separating them. CDR3 length: 14 residues. DNA for the CDR3: TGTGCCAGCAGCATCGCTTGGGGTTTGAATGAGCAGTTCTTC. Residues: CASSIAWGLNEQFF. The full variable domain, its missing parts supplied by reference TRBV5-6 and TRBJ2-1, is DAGVTQSPTHLIKTRGQQVTLRCSPKSGHDTVSWYQQALGQGPQFIFQYYEEEERQRGNFPDRFSGHQFPNYSSELNVNALLLGDSALYLCASSIAWGLNEQFFGPGTRLTVL.

The rearrangement uses TRBV9 and TRBJ1-4; TRBD1 aligns across 7 bases. Germline V gene sequence: CDR1 SGDLS, CDR2 YYNGEE. This CDR3 is 15 amino acids long. V trimming: 6 bases; J trimming: 0 bases; junction bases outside the gene matches: 5. Written as DNA, the CDR3 is TGTGCCAGCACTCGGACAGGCTCAACTAATGAAAAACTGTTTTTT. It codes for CASTRTGSTNEKLFF.

This clone was counted once. The V call is TRBV6-5, the J call TRBJ2-7; a weak D match, TRBD2 (5 bases). The CDR3 runs to 15 residues. Deletions cut 0 bases from V and 1 base from J, with 10 bases between. In germline, CDR1 is MNHEY, CDR2 SVGAGI. The CDR3 protein is CASSYSASRSYEQYF. The DNA for the CDR3 is TGTGCCAGCAGTTACTCGGCTAGCCGGTCCTACGAGCAGTACTTC.

V gene TRBV7-9 combines with J gene TRBJ2-5; TRBD2 is a possible D gene (5 bases). Matching the DNA end better, TRBJ2-7 makes the J call doubtful. Germline-derived CDR1 and CDR2 are SEHNR and FQNEAQ (reference sequence). This CDR3 region has 12 residues. The CDR3 reads CASSWRVPEQYF. For the CDR3, the DNA is TGTGCCAGCAGCTGGCGGGTGCCCGAGCAGTACTTC.

This chain links TRBV4-1 with TRBJ2-1; D tentatively fits TRBD1 or TRBD2 (5 bases each). The germline gives CDR1 MGHRA, CDR2 YSYEKL. The CDR3 length is 19 residues. V shed 1 base and J shed 0 bases, with 19 bases lying between them. CDR3 residues: CASSQVIIRDGSSYNEQFF. CDR3 DNA sequence: TGCGCCAGCAGCCAAGTTATTATTAGGGACGGCAGCTCCTACAATGAGCAGTTCTTC.

This chain links TRBV7-6 with TRBJ2-1; TRBD1 matches at 9 bases. Losses at the gene ends were 5 bases for V and 7 bases for J; bases not matched to a gene: 12. Looked up from germline, CDR1 is SGHVS and CDR2 is FNYEAQ. CDR3 length: 16 amino acids. CDR3 region: CASSTRQGVGGNEQFF. CDR3 DNA sequence: TGTGCCAGCAGCACACGACAGGGGGTAGGAGGGAATGAGCAGTTCTTC.

This rearrangement joins TRBV7-9 to TRBJ2-1; D gene uncertain. In germline, CDR1 is SEHNR, CDR2 FQNEAQ (reference sequence). The CDR3 runs 16 residues. V lost 6 bases and J 0 bases, leaving 15 bases between the germline ends. DNA of the CDR3: TGTGCCAGCAGGCTGCTGAGTGGCGCCTCCTACAATGAGCAGTTCTTC. Encoded protein: CASRLLSGASYNEQFF.

The V call is TRBV11-2, the J call TRBJ1-2; D gene ambiguous. CDR1 and CDR2 from the germline V gene are SGHAT and FQNNGV. The CDR3 totals 13 residues. V was pared by 5 bases and J by 4 bases, with 11 bases between. The CDR3 bases are TGTGCCAGCAGCGGAGGGTACCCCTATGGCTACACCTTC. Amino acid sequence: CASSGGYPYGYTF.

The chain combines TRBV6-5 with TRBJ2-5, with D uncertain. CDR3 length: 14 amino acids. The germline CDR1 and CDR2 sequences are MNHEY and SVGAGI. Between the trimmed V and J ends, which lost 0 bases and 4 bases, there was a span of 9 bases. The chain's CDR3 is CASSYSSTPETQYF. In DNA form, the CDR3 reads TGTGCCAGCAGTTACTCTTCGACCCCAGAGACCCAGTACTTC.

The chain has TRBV9 and TRBJ1-4; D remains unclear. V was shortened by 4 bases and J by 4 bases, with 14 bases between the two germline ends. In germline, CDR1 is SGDLS, CDR2 YYNGEE. This CDR3 is built from 15 residues. The CDR3 loop reads CASSTRGGLNEKLFF. Written as DNA, the CDR3 is TGTGCCAGCAGCACCCGGGGAGGGCTTAATGAAAAACTGTTTTTT.

The rearrangement links TRBV28 to TRBJ2-1; tentative D call: TRBD2 (6 bases). The V end lost 1 base, the J end lost 4 bases, and 17 bases lay between the germline ends. Germline CDR1 MDHEN, CDR2 SYDVKM. The CDR3 is 17 residues long. The DNA for the CDR3 is TGTGCCAGCAGTTTATTTCCCCGCGCGACTAGATACAATGAGCAGTTCTTC. Protein sequence: CASSLFPRATRYNEQFF.

The CDR3, as DNA: TGTGCCAGCAGCTCAGTGACACCACATACGCAGTATTTT. It specifies CASSSVTPHTQYF. The V gene is TRBV11-1, the J gene TRBJ2-3, with D unresolved. Trimming cost V 4 bases and J 7 bases, with 12 bases left between them. The V gene's germline CDR1 is SGHAT and CDR2 FQDESV (reference sequence). The CDR3 consists of 13 residues.

This clone was observed at least ten times. The chain is built from TRBV7-9 and TRBJ2-1; 11 bases are a match to TRBD2. Per the germline V gene, CDR1 is SEHNR and CDR2 is FQNEAQ (reference sequence). There are 15 residues in the CDR3. J gave up 0 bases and V 6 bases, and 1 base lay outside the gene matches. CDR3 sequence: CASRGLADSYNEQFF. The CDR3 region has the DNA TGTGCCAGCAGGGGACTAGCGGACTCCTACAATGAGCAGTTCTTC.

V usage is TRBV6-5 and J usage is TRBJ1-4; D is undetermined. Per germline, CDR1 MNHEY and CDR2 SVGAGI. Trimming stripped 6 bases from V and 3 bases from J, with 14 bases between. The CDR3 runs 15 residues. The CDR3 bases are TGTGCCAGCAGCCACTCTCGGACCCCTAATGAAAAACTGTTTTTT. This translates into CASSHSRTPNEKLFF.

This sequence joins TRBV5-6 and TRBJ1-2; 7 bases fit TRBD1. The CDR3 has 13 residues. V lost 6 bases and J lost 3; bases outside the gene matches: 5. Germline-derived CDR1 and CDR2 are SGHDT and YYEEEE. CDR3 region: CASTLGQYYGYTF. The CDR3 nucleotides read TGTGCCAGCACCCTGGGACAGTACTATGGCTACACCTTC.